A selection of T cell receptor beta chains follows, all from one sample in a study of blood T cell repertoires in COVID-19. Sequencing used immunoSEQ multiplex PCR; TCRdb keeps in-frame clones, though not all of them. The repertoire consists of about 300,000 clones, with around 83% occurring once and the leading ten covering 1.2%. Sequencing was done on a sample of peripheral blood. These receptors all come from a woman aged 50 to 60 with acute or convalescent COVID-19. CDR3s include the opening cysteine and the closing phenylalanine or tryptophan. Fields, in order: clone size, J gene, D gene, V gene, CDR3 length, CDR3 protein, CDR3 DNA. D genes are given only for firm matches. Clone size is given for some rows only: seen once, a few or many times, or a class if the clone is expanded.

once	TRBJ2-7	NA	TRBV30	11	CACGQTYEQYF	TGTGCCTGCGGACAGACCTACGAGCAGTACTTC
NA	TRBJ1-5	TRBD1	TRBV6-6	15	CASTAWRQGNQPQHF	TGTGCCAGCACCGCCTGGAGACAGGGGAATCAGCCCCAGCATTTT
NA	TRBJ2-7	NA	TRBV4-1	13	CASSQAPSYEQYF	TGCGCCAGCAGCCAAGCCCCTAGCTACGAGCAGTACTTC
NA	TRBJ1-4	NA	TRBV3-1/TRBV3-2	15	CASSLEGGTNEKLFF	TGTGCCAGCAGCCTCGAGGGGGGGACTAATGAAAAACTGTTTTTT
NA	TRBJ2-1	NA	TRBV2	11	CASSELDEQFF	TGTGCCAGCAGTGAATTAGATGAGCAGTTCTTC
NA	TRBJ2-7	TRBD2	TRBV9	14	CASSVTSGRLEQYF	TGTGCCAGCAGCGTGACTAGCGGGAGACTCGAGCAGTACTTC
NA	TRBJ2-5	NA	TRBV10-3	13	CAISGRNQETQYF	TGTGCCATCAGTGGCAGAAACCAAGAGACCCAGTACTTC
NA	TRBJ1-5	TRBD1	TRBV18	15	CASSPGGASNQPQHF	TGTGCCAGCTCCCCAGGGGGCGCCAGCAATCAGCCCCAGCATTTT
once	TRBJ1-1	TRBD1	TRBV27	13	CASRYRGGTEAFF	TGTGCCAGCAGATACAGGGGTGGTACTGAAGCTTTCTTT
once	TRBJ1-5	NA	TRBV24-1	18	CATSDQHVQLLGNQPQHF	TGTGCCACCAGTGATCAACACGTACAGTTGCTCGGCAATCAGCCCCAGCATTTT
NA	TRBJ2-3	NA	TRBV5-1	16	CASSLVASVDGDTQYF	TGCGCCAGCAGCTTGGTCGCTAGCGTCGATGGAGATACGCAGTATTTT
NA	TRBJ1-2	NA	TRBV2	13	CASRPPGSYGYTF	TGTGCCAGCAGGCCCCCGGGGTCCTATGGCTACACCTTC
NA	TRBJ1-1	TRBD1	TRBV19	24	CASSIWGVGPGVGDRNRRNTEAFF	TGTGCCAGTAGTATATGGGGGGTCGGCCCCGGAGTCGGGGACAGGAATAGACGGAACACTGAAGCTTTCTTT
few	TRBJ1-3	NA	TRBV29-1	13	CSVMRGTGNTIYF	TGCAGCGTTATGAGGGGGACGGGAAACACCATATATTTT
NA	TRBJ2-1	NA	TRBV11-3	13	CASSTNRVGEQFF	TGTGCCAGCAGCACCAACAGGGTAGGCGAGCAGTTCTTC
NA	TRBJ1-1	NA	TRBV30	13	CAWSVDRNTEAFF	TGTGCCTGGAGTGTAGACAGGAACACTGAAGCTTTCTTT
NA	TRBJ1-1	NA	TRBV6-5	13	CASSNRSGREAFF	TGTGCCAGCAGTAACAGGTCCGGTCGGGAAGCTTTCTTT
NA	TRBJ2-6	NA	TRBV5-1	18	CASSLEPSGAPGANVLTF	TGCGCCAGCAGCTTGGAGCCCTCAGGGGCTCCTGGGGCCAACGTCCTGACTTTC
NA	TRBJ1-4	TRBD1	TRBV29-1	17	CSVAPGTGPATNEKLFF	TGCAGCGTCGCCCCCGGGACAGGACCTGCAACTAATGAAAAACTGTTTTTT
NA	TRBJ2-2	NA	TRBV7-2	15	CASSSRDTNTGELFF	TGTGCCAGCAGTAGCCGGGACACCAACACCGGGGAGCTGTTTTTT
NA	TRBJ2-2	NA	TRBV6-2/TRBV6-3	15	CASSSFTTGTGELFF	TGTGCCAGCAGTTCCTTCACGACTGGGACCGGGGAGCTGTTTTTT
NA	TRBJ2-2	NA	TRBV6-5	11	CASSRTGELFF	TGTGCCAGCAGTCGGACCGGGGAGCTGTTTTTT
NA	TRBJ1-1	NA	TRBV5-1	14	CASTPPGLNTEAFF	TGCGCCAGCACCCCGCCAGGATTGAACACTGAAGCTTTCTTT
NA	TRBJ1-4	NA	TRBV7-6	15	CASSSLQGQGEKLFF	TGTGCCAGCAGCTCCCTACAGGGTCAGGGTGAAAAACTGTTTTTT
NA	TRBJ1-1	NA	TRBV7-8	13	CASSLARGRGAFF	TGTGCCAGCAGCTTAGCCAGGGGTAGAGGAGCTTTCTTT
once	TRBJ2-7	TRBD2	TRBV7-8	15	CASSLLAGSVYEQYF	TGTGCCAGCAGCTTACTAGCGGGAAGTGTCTACGAGCAGTACTTC
few	TRBJ1-4	NA	TRBV10-1	12	CASSESREKLFF	TGCGCCAGCAGTGAGTCGCGGGAAAAACTGTTTTTT
NA	TRBJ2-1	TRBD2	TRBV6-6	16	CASRERRLAGVNEQFF	TGTGCCAGCCGGGAGAGAAGACTAGCGGGAGTAAATGAGCAGTTCTTC
NA	TRBJ1-2	NA	TRBV5-1	16	CASSLELQRDNYGYTF	TGCGCCAGCAGCTTGGAATTACAGAGAGATAACTATGGCTACACCTTC
NA	TRBJ1-1	NA	TRBV25-1	12	CASRQLNTEAFF	TGTGCCAGTAGACAATTGAACACTGAAGCTTTCTTT
NA	TRBJ2-1	NA	TRBV5-1	13	CASSLVQGSEQFF	TGCGCCAGCAGCTTGGTACAGGGCAGTGAGCAGTTCTTC
NA	TRBJ2-1	TRBD2	TRBV24-1	14	CATAGTSGANEQFF	TGTGCCACCGCCGGGACTAGCGGGGCCAATGAGCAGTTCTTC
NA	TRBJ2-3	TRBD1	TRBV7-2	15	CASSLPRQGRYTQYF	TGTGCCAGCAGCTTACCGAGACAGGGACGATATACGCAGTATTTT
NA	TRBJ2-3	TRBD2	TRBV7-6	17	CASSPSLAGPSTDTQYF	TGTGCCAGCAGCCCGTCCTTAGCGGGGCCTAGCACAGATACGCAGTATTTT
few	TRBJ2-3	TRBD2	TRBV24-1	15	CATSAQRGGTDTQYF	TGTGCCACCAGTGCTCAGCGGGGGGGGACAGATACGCAGTATTTT
once	TRBJ2-1	NA	TRBV20-1	15	CSASLRAAGENEQFF	TGCAGTGCTAGTCTAAGGGCCGCCGGGGAAAATGAGCAGTTCTTC
NA	TRBJ1-2	NA	TRBV6-2/TRBV6-3	14	CASSYNLQVYGYTF	TGTGCCAGCAGTTATAATCTACAGGTCTATGGCTACACCTTC
NA	TRBJ2-2	TRBD1	TRBV2	14	CASSRDRNTGELFF	TGTGCCAGCAGCCGGGACAGGAACACCGGGGAGCTGTTTTTT
NA	TRBJ2-5	TRBD2	TRBV30	17	CAWSVRAGTRGQETQYF	TGTGCCTGGAGTGTTCGAGCCGGGACTAGGGGTCAAGAGACCCAGTACTTC
NA	TRBJ2-7	TRBD2	TRBV9	15	CASSVASGGTYEQYF	TGTGCCAGCAGCGTGGCTAGCGGGGGGACCTACGAGCAGTACTTC
NA	TRBJ1-4	TRBD1	TRBV7-9	17	CASSSGQGIATNEKLFF	TGTGCCAGCAGCTCGGGACAGGGGATTGCAACTAATGAAAAACTGTTTTTT
NA	TRBJ1-1	TRBD1	TRBV28	14	CASRRGQGSTEAFF	TGTGCCAGCAGACGGGGACAGGGATCCACTGAAGCTTTCTTT
NA	TRBJ2-5	NA	TRBV27	15	CASSLSLGGQETQYF	TGTGCCAGCAGTTTATCACTCGGGGGCCAAGAGACCCAGTACTTC
NA	TRBJ2-2	NA	TRBV7-8	14	CASSLSRGSGELFF	TGTGCCAGCAGCTTATCCAGGGGATCAGGGGAGCTGTTTTTT
NA	TRBJ2-2	NA	TRBV3-1/TRBV3-2	15	CASSQGSRTSGELFF	TGTGCCAGCAGCCAAGGTTCACGGACATCCGGGGAGCTGTTTTTT
NA	TRBJ2-1	NA	TRBV27	14	CASSFTHSYNEQFF	TGTGCCAGCAGTTTTACTCACTCCTACAATGAGCAGTTCTTC
NA	TRBJ1-1	NA	TRBV7-2	10	CASSLREAFF	TGTGCCAGCAGCTTGCGAGAAGCTTTCTTT
NA	TRBJ2-5	NA	TRBV6-1	14	CASSEQGNQETQYF	TGTGCCAGCAGTGAGCAGGGTAACCAAGAGACCCAGTACTTC
NA	TRBJ2-3	TRBD2	TRBV5-5	16	CASSLRVAGSTDTQYF	TGTGCCAGCAGCTTGCGGGTAGCGGGGAGCACAGATACGCAGTATTTT
NA	TRBJ2-7	TRBD2	TRBV7-2	14	CASSLVRESYEQYF	TGTGCCAGCAGCTTAGTGCGGGAGAGCTACGAGCAGTACTTC
NA	TRBJ1-2	NA	TRBV15	14	CATSRGNQGFGYTF	TGTGCCACCAGCAGAGGGAATCAGGGGTTCGGCTACACCTTC
NA	TRBJ1-2	NA	TRBV19	14	CASSLLQDGHGYTF	TGTGCCAGTAGCCTTTTACAGGACGGTCATGGCTACACCTTC
once	TRBJ2-1	TRBD2	TRBV20-1	10	CSAATTSRVF	TGCAGTGCTGCGACGACTAGCCGGGTCTTC